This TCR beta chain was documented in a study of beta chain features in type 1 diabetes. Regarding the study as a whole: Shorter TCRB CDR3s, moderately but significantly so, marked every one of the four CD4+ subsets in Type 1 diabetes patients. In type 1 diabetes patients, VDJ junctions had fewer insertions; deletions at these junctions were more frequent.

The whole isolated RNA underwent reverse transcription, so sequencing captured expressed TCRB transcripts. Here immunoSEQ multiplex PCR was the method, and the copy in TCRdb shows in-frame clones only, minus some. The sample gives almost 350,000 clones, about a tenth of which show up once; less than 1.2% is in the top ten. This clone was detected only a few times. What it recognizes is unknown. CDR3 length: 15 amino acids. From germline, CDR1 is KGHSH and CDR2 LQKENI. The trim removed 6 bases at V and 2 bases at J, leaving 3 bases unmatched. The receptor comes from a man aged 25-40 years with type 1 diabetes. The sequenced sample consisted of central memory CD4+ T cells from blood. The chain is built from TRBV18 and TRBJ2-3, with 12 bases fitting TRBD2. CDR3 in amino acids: CASSPSGGATDTQYF. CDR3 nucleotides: TGTGCCAGCTCTCCTAGCGGGGGGGCCACAGATACGCAGTATTTT.